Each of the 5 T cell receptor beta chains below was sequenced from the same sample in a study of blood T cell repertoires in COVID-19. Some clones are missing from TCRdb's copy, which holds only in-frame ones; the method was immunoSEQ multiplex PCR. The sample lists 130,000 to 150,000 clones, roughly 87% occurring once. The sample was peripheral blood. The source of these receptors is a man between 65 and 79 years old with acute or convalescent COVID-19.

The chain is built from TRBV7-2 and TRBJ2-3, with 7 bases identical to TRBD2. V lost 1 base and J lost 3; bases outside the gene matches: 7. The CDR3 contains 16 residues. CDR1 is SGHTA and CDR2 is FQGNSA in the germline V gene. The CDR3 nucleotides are TGTGCCAGCAGCTTAGTTCCGGGAGCGGGAACAGATACGCAGTATTTT. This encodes CASSLVPGAGTDTQYF.

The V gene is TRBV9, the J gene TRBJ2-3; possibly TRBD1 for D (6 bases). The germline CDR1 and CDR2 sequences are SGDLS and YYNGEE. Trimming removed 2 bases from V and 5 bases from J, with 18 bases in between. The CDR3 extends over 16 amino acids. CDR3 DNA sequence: TGTGCCAGCAGCGTTGAGACAGGCGAGATCGGAGATACGCAGTATTTT. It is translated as CASSVETGEIGDTQYF. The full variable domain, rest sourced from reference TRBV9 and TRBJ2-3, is DSGVTQTPKHLITATGQRVTLRCSPRSGDLSVYWYQQSLDQGLQFLIQYYNGEERAKGNILERFSAQQFPDLHSELNLSSLELGDSALYFCASSVETGEIGDTQYFGPGTRLTVL.

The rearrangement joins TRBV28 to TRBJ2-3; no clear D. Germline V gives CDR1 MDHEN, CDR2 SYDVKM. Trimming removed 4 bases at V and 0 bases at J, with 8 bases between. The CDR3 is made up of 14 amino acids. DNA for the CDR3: TGTGCCAGCAGTTCCGCGGAGAGCACAGATACGCAGTATTTT. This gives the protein CASSSAESTDTQYF. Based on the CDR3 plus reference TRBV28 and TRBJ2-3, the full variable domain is DVKVTQSSRYLVKRTGEKVFLECVQDMDHENMFWYRQDPGLGLRLIYFSYDVKMKEKGDIPEGYSVSREKKERFSLILESASTNQTSMYLCASSSAESTDTQYFGPGTRLTVL.

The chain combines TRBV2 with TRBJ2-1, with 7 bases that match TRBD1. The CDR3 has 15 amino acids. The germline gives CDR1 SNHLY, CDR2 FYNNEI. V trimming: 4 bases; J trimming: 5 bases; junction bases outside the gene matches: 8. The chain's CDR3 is CASSGRQGPNNEQFF. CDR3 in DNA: TGTGCCAGCAGTGGAAGACAGGGTCCGAACAATGAGCAGTTCTTC.

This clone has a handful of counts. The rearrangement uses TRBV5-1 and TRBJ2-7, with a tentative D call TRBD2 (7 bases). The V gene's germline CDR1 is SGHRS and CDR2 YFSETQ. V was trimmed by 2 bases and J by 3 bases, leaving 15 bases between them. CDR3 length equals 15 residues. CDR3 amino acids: CASSFLGGVDYEQYF. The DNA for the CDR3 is TGCGCCAGCAGCTTTCTAGGGGGGGTTGACTACGAGCAGTACTTC.